A single sample is the source of the 14 T cell receptor beta chains below, sequenced in a study of blood T cell repertoires in COVID-19. Clones were sequenced by immunoSEQ multiplex PCR, and TCRdb holds only the in-frame ones, with some missing. This repertoire shows 100,000 to 150,000 clones, around nine tenths found once; its top ten account for 9.5% to 12%. The material sequenced was peripheral blood. Receptors were obtained from a woman between 65 and 79 years old with COVID-19, enrolled during active disease.

A remark on this clone: Sequence at one end of the junction differs from germline and may be a read error. The J gene is TRBJ1-2, the V gene TRBV19; D is unresolved. This CDR3 is built from 16 residues. Germline V gene sequence: CDR1 LNHDA, CDR2 SQIVND (reference sequence). For the CDR3, the DNA is TGTGCCAGTAGTATAGGACTGCGTTCCCCCAACTACGGCTACACCTTC. The encoded protein is CASSIGLRSPNYGYTF.

This chain connects TRBV9 to TRBJ2-3; weak D call: TRBD1 (5 bases). CDR3 size: 15 residues. From germline, CDR1 is SGDLS and CDR2 YYNGEE. V was shortened by 0 bases and J by 2 bases, with 10 bases between the two germline ends. This chain's CDR3 is CASSVEGRNTDTQYF. In DNA form, the CDR3 reads TGTGCCAGCAGCGTAGAGGGGCGGAACACAGATACGCAGTATTTT. Complete variable domain (other parts from reference TRBV9 and TRBJ2-3): DSGVTQTPKHLITATGQRVTLRCSPRSGDLSVYWYQQSLDQGLQFLIQYYNGEERAKGNILERFSAQQFPDLHSELNLSSLELGDSALYFCASSVEGRNTDTQYFGPGTRLTVL.

This clone was detected only once. The V gene is TRBV7-9, the J gene TRBJ1-1, with D tentatively TRBD1 (5 bases). CDR3 length equals 13 residues. Germline CDR1 and CDR2: SEHNR and FQNEAQ (reference sequence). V lost 5 bases, J lost 11 bases, and 18 bases lay in between. CDR3 in amino acids: CASSPPTDLRAFF. CDR3 nucleotide sequence: TGTGCCAGCAGCCCTCCGACAGATTTACGGGCTTTCTTT.

CDR3 sequence: CASLEGATAPYTGELFF. As DNA, the CDR3 is TGTGCCAGCTTGGAGGGCGCCACTGCTCCGTACACCGGGGAGCTGTTTTTT. This chain joins TRBV13 and TRBJ2-2; tentative D call: TRBD2 (6 bases). There are 17 residues in the CDR3. V was cut by 8 bases and J by 3 bases, with 22 bases left in between. Germline CDR1 and CDR2: PRHDT and FYEKMQ (reference sequence).

This rearrangement joins TRBV7-8 to TRBJ2-7; 9 positions match TRBD1. Germline V gene data show CDR1 as SGHVS and CDR2 as FQNEAQ. The trim removed 5 bases at V and 1 base at J, leaving 6 bases unmatched. This CDR3 has 15 residues. The CDR3 coding sequence is TGTGCCAGCAGCGAAGGACAGGGGCCGTCCTACGAGCAGTACTTC. Translating it yields CASSEGQGPSYEQYF.

The rearrangement joins TRBV6-5 to TRBJ2-4; TRBD2 aligns across 9 bases. Germline assignment: CDR1 MNHEY and CDR2 SVGAGI. The CDR3 consists of 16 residues. Trimming removed 4 bases from V and 2 bases from J; junction bases left unmatched: 6. CDR3 sequence: CASSLKLAGPKNIQYF. The CDR3 DNA is TGTGCCAGCAGTTTAAAACTAGCGGGTCCCAAAAACATTCAGTACTTC.

The chain couples TRBV4-1 to TRBJ2-1, with 14 bases identical to TRBD2. The CDR3 sequence is 16 residues long. In germline, CDR1 is MGHRA, CDR2 YSYEKL. With 1 base clipped from V and 14 bases from J, the junction kept 10 bases outside the gene matches. CDR3 in DNA: TGCGCCAGCAGCCAAGTTGGACTAGCGGGGGGCTTAGCCAAGTTCTTC. This translates into CASSQVGLAGGLAKFF.

The rearrangement links TRBV6-1 to TRBJ1-5; tentatively, D is TRBD1 (5 bases). V gave up 4 bases and J gave up 5 bases, with 18 bases separating them. Germline V gene data show CDR1 as MNHNS and CDR2 as SASEGT. This CDR3 is built from 16 residues. CDR3 sequence (DNA): TGTGCCAGCAGTGCCGAGTTTCCACAGGTATATCAGCCCCAGCATTTT. Translation gives CASSAEFPQVYQPQHF.

The J gene is TRBJ1-1, the V gene TRBV5-1, with D unresolved. Germline loops: CDR1 SGHRS, CDR2 YFSETQ. V was shortened by 4 bases and J by 1 base, with 14 bases between the two germline ends. CDR3 length equals 15 residues. The CDR3 loop reads CASSPLGGRNTEAFF. The CDR3 bases are TGCGCCAGCAGCCCTTTAGGAGGCAGGAACACTGAAGCTTTCTTT. The full variable domain, in which reference TRBV5-1 and TRBJ1-1 provide the parts outside the CDR3, is KAGVTQTPRYLIKTRGQQVTLSCSPISGHRSVSWYQQTPGQGLQFLFEYFSETQRNKGNFPGRFSGRQFSNSRSEMNVSTLELGDSALYLCASSPLGGRNTEAFFGQGTRLTVV.

The rearrangement links TRBV7-2 to TRBJ1-1; D not resolved. The germline V and J ends were trimmed by 4 bases and 1 base, with 13 bases remaining between them. The CDR3 covers 15 residues. Germline assignment: CDR1 SGHTA and CDR2 FQGNSA. The CDR3 bases are TGTGCCAGCAGCTCCCGAGGCCTCGGGAACACTGAAGCTTTCTTT. This encodes CASSSRGLGNTEAFF.

V usage is TRBV5-1 and J usage is TRBJ1-2; D gene uncertain. Germline CDR1 is SGHRS and CDR2 is YFSETQ. Trimming cost V 4 bases and J 7 bases, with 17 bases left between them. The CDR3 has 14 residues. CDR3 DNA sequence: TGCGCCAGCAGCCCGTCAGCTGGGCAGGTTGGCTACACCTTC. Amino acid sequence: CASSPSAGQVGYTF.

This sequence joins TRBV24-1 and TRBJ2-1, with 9 bases identical to TRBD2. This CDR3 has 17 amino acids. Trimming took 0 bases from V and 7 from J; bases not matched to a gene: 9. Germline loops: CDR1 KGHDR, CDR2 SFDVKD. The chain's CDR3 is CATSDLQAGLAGNEQFF. DNA for the CDR3: TGTGCCACCAGTGATTTGCAGGCGGGGCTAGCGGGGAATGAGCAGTTCTTC.

This clone was counted once. CDR3 sequence: CASSFGYPLKWGVSSTDTQYF. As DNA, the CDR3 is TGTGCCAGCAGCTTTGGGTACCCCCTGAAGTGGGGCGTTTCTAGCACAGATACGCAGTATTTT. This chain uses TRBV7-8 with TRBJ2-3; a weak D match, TRBD1 (5 bases). The V and J ends lost 3 bases and 0 bases respectively, with 28 bases between them. There are 21 residues in the CDR3. Looked up from germline, CDR1 is SGHVS and CDR2 is FQNEAQ.

This chain connects TRBV3-1 (or the pseudogene TRBV3-2) to TRBJ1-5; D is perhaps TRBD1 (5 bases). The V end lost 1 base, the J end lost 2 bases, and 9 bases lay between the germline ends. Per the germline V gene, CDR1 is LGHDT and CDR2 is YNNKEL (reference sequence). The CDR3 has 15 amino acids. The CDR3 is CASSQGWGGNQPQHF. DNA for the CDR3: TGTGCCAGCAGCCAAGGTTGGGGGGGCAATCAGCCCCAGCATTTT.